These 30 T cell receptor beta chains came from one sample sequenced in a study of chemoradiotherapy in HPV16-positive cancers. Only in-frame clones appear in the TCRdb table, and some are missing; sequencing was by immunoSEQ multiplex PCR. There are around 33,000 clones in the sample; approximately 88% occur only once, and roughly 4.5% lies in the top ten. The specimen comprised blood, sampled from a patient who underwent chemoradiotherapy. The receptors originated from a human donor with HPV-associated anogenital cancer.

The rearrangement links TRBV7-9 to TRBJ1-4, with TRBD1 as a possible D gene (6 bases). Looked up from germline, CDR1 is SEHNR and CDR2 is FQNEAQ (reference sequence). V lost 4 bases, J lost 5 bases, and 11 bases lay in between. The CDR3 is 14 amino acids. CDR3 sequence reads: CASSSDRKNEKLFF. CDR3 DNA sequence: TGTGCCAGCAGCTCCGACAGGAAAAATGAAAAACTGTTTTTT.

V gene TRBV11-2 combines with J gene TRBJ2-5, with a weak D call TRBD1 (5 bases). The length of the CDR3 is 14 residues. Trimming left V 3 bases short and J 1 base short, with 9 bases between. CDR1 is SGHAT, CDR2 FQNNGV, per germline. In nucleotides, the CDR3 is TGTGCCAGCAGCTTCCGAAGGGGCCAAGAGACCCAGTACTTC. It yields the protein CASSFRRGQETQYF.

The chain carries TRBV7-9 and TRBJ2-1; no clear D gene. Germline V gene sequence: CDR1 SEHNR, CDR2 FQNEAQ (reference sequence). Trimming removed 5 bases at V and 5 bases at J, with 16 bases between. The CDR3 has 15 residues. CDR3 protein: CASSPPWSANNEQFF. CDR3 coding DNA: TGTGCCAGCAGCCCCCCTTGGAGCGCGAACAATGAGCAGTTCTTC.

The chain couples TRBV10-3 to TRBJ1-2, with TRBD1 matching 8 bases. Germline V CDR1 and CDR2: ENHRY, SYGVKD. Trimming at V came to 3 bases and at J to 5 bases, leaving 8 bases not matched to a gene. The CDR3 loop spans 15 amino acids. For the CDR3, the DNA is TGTGCCATCAGTGAAGCAGGGGGCGCGGGTTATGGCTACACCTTC. Its translation: CAISEAGGAGYGYTF.

This chain joins TRBV10-1 and TRBJ2-1; D is undetermined. This CDR3 is 11 amino acids long. V lost 2 bases to trimming and J lost 15 bases, with 11 bases between them. In germline, CDR1 is WNHNN, CDR2 SYGVQD (reference sequence). The CDR3 reads CASSEDHRVFF. CDR3 DNA: TGCGCCAGCAGTGAGGACCACCGGGTGTTCTTC.

The V call is TRBV28, the J call TRBJ2-3; D is possibly TRBD1 or TRBD2 (5 bases each). This CDR3 is built from 12 residues. The V and J ends lost 8 bases and 3 bases respectively, with 9 bases between them. Germline-derived CDR1 and CDR2 are MDHEN and SYDVKM. The chain's CDR3 is CASSGGTDTQYF. For the CDR3, the DNA is TGTGCCAGCTCTGGGGGAACAGATACGCAGTATTTT.

This clone appeared once. CDR3: CASSSFGQGKTEAFF. The CDR3 DNA reads as TGTGCCAGTAGTAGTTTCGGACAGGGTAAGACTGAAGCTTTCTTT. The chain links TRBV19 to TRBJ1-1; 8 bases map to TRBD1. CDR3 length equals 15 residues. The V segment lost 4 bases and the J segment 5 bases; nucleotides outside the gene matches: 9. Germline V gives CDR1 LNHDA, CDR2 SQIVND (reference sequence).

The chain employs TRBV27 and TRBJ2-7; D might be TRBD1 (5 bases). Between the trimmed V and J ends, which lost 5 bases and 2 bases, there was a span of 10 bases. The CDR3 length is 13 residues. Germline CDR1 is MNHEY and CDR2 is SMNVEV (reference sequence). The CDR3 nucleotides are TGTGCCAGCAGTAGCTTGGGGCCCTACGAGCAGTACTTC. Its translation: CASSSLGPYEQYF.

The J gene is TRBJ1-5, the V gene TRBV28, with 7 nucleotides matching TRBD1. Looked up from germline, CDR1 is MDHEN and CDR2 is SYDVKM. V shed 3 bases, J shed 7 bases, and the junction held 9 bases outside the gene matches. The CDR3 is 15 residues long. The CDR3 region is CASSFQYRGRQPQHF. As DNA, the CDR3 is TGTGCCAGCAGTTTCCAATACAGGGGACGGCAGCCCCAGCATTTT.

The gene calls are TRBV18 and TRBJ1-3, with D unclear. CDR1 is KGHSH, CDR2 LQKENI, per germline. The CDR3 consists of 15 residues. Between the trimmed V and J ends, which lost 3 bases and 0 bases, there was a span of 9 bases. CDR3 region: CASSPQEGSGNTIYF. Written as DNA, the CDR3 is TGTGCCAGCTCACCTCAAGAAGGCTCTGGAAACACCATATATTTT.

The J gene is TRBJ1-2, the V gene TRBV2, with 10 positions matching TRBD1. The germline gives CDR1 SNHLY, CDR2 FYNNEI. CDR3 size: 17 residues. V was clipped by 4 bases and J by 5 bases; unmatched bases: 13. CDR3 sequence (DNA): TGTGCCAGCAGTGCCGGGACAGGGGAAGGTTGGGGATATGGCTACACCTTC. Translation gives CASSAGTGEGWGYGYTF.

The rearrangement uses TRBV5-1 and TRBJ2-3, with 12 nucleotides matching TRBD2. The CDR3 contains 16 residues. Trimming took 4 bases from V and 4 from J; bases not matched to a gene: 7. Germline CDR1 is SGHRS and CDR2 is YFSETQ. In DNA form, the CDR3 reads TGCGCCAGCAGCCAAACTAGCGGGGGGATGTCAGATACGCAGTATTTT. As protein: CASSQTSGGMSDTQYF.

A note on this clone: One end of the junction does not line up with germline, which may come from a read error. The rearrangement links TRBV28 to TRBJ1-1; D not resolved. CDR3 length: 12 residues. In germline, CDR1 is MDHEN, CDR2 SYDVKM. CDR3 amino acids: CANSYRTTEAFF. The CDR3, as DNA: TGTGCCAACAGTTATAGGACCACTGAAGCTTTCTTT.

The chain links TRBV23-1 to TRBJ1-3; the match to TRBD1 covers 11 bases. TRBV23-1 is placed among ORFs of uncertain function. This CDR3 spans 15 amino acids. After removal of 2 bases from V and 6 bases from J, the junction contained 3 bases not matched to a gene. The CDR3 region is CASSQKDRGLNTIYF. The CDR3 nucleotides read TGCGCCAGCAGTCAAAAGGACAGGGGGCTAAACACCATATATTTT.

This rearrangement joins TRBV28 to TRBJ2-5; tentative D call: TRBD1 (5 bases). The DNA end favors TRBJ2-7, so the J call may be wrong. Germline lookup yields CDR1 MDHEN and CDR2 SYDVKM. The CDR3 contains 12 residues. The CDR3: CASSSDNYEQYF. In nucleotides, the CDR3 is TGTGCCAGCAGTTCGGACAACTACGAGCAGTACTTC.

The V call is TRBV6-5, the J call TRBJ1-5; D not certain. Deletions cut 1 base from V and 3 bases from J, with 7 bases between. The CDR3 covers 14 residues. CDR1 and CDR2 from the germline V gene are MNHEY and SVGAGI. CDR3 loop: CASSYLSDNQPQHF. The DNA of the CDR3 is TGTGCCAGCAGTTACTTGTCAGACAATCAGCCCCAGCATTTT.

The V call is TRBV10-3, the J call TRBJ2-3, with D perhaps matching TRBD1 (5 bases). The germline V gene encodes CDR1 ENHRY and CDR2 SYGVKD. Trimming stripped 7 bases from V and 4 bases from J, with 6 bases between. This CDR3 has 11 amino acids. The CDR3 spells CAIKGSDTQYF. In DNA form, the CDR3 reads TGTGCCATCAAGGGGTCAGATACGCAGTATTTT.

The chain joins TRBV7-9 to TRBJ1-1; possible D gene TRBD1, 5 bases. Per germline, CDR1 SEHNR and CDR2 FQNEAQ (reference sequence). This CDR3 region has 12 residues. Trimming took 3 bases from V and 14 from J, leaving 16 bases between them. The CDR3 DNA sequence: TGTGCCAGCAGCTTCTTCCCGGGGCCGAAATTCTTT. Translating it yields CASSFFPGPKFF.

The table lists this clone with a few counts. The chain carries TRBV5-1 and TRBJ1-1, with D unclear. Germline CDR1 is SGHRS and CDR2 is YFSETQ. CDR3 length equals 13 residues. V shed 4 bases and J shed 2 bases, with 9 bases lying between them. The CDR3: CASSTGRNTEAFF. CDR3 bases: TGCGCCAGCAGCACGGGGAGAAACACTGAAGCTTTCTTT.

This clone has just a few counts. V is TRBV19 and J is TRBJ2-3, with D possibly being TRBD1 (6 bases). This CDR3 has 12 residues. CDR1 and CDR2 from the germline V gene are LNHDA and SQIVND (reference sequence). Trimming removed 6 bases from V and 6 bases from J, with 10 bases in between. The CDR3 protein is CASSARGDTQYF. In nucleotides, the CDR3 is TGTGCCAGTAGCGCGAGGGGGGATACGCAGTATTTT. Together with reference TRBV19 and TRBJ2-3, the CDR3 gives the full variable domain: DGGITQSPKYLFRKEGQNVTLSCEQNLNHDAMYWYRQDPGQGLRLIYYSQIVNDFQKGDIAEGYSVSREKKESFPLTVTSAQKNPTAFYLCASSARGDTQYFGPGTRLTVL.

The chain recombines TRBV18 with TRBJ2-7, with TRBD2 matching over 12 bases. V was pared by 3 bases and J by 2 bases, with 2 bases of the junction left unmatched. Germline V gives CDR1 KGHSH, CDR2 LQKENI. The CDR3 is 15 residues long. CDR3 residues: CASSPGLAGTYEQYF. The CDR3 nucleotides are TGTGCCAGCTCACCCGGACTAGCGGGAACCTACGAGCAGTACTTC.

The chain recombines TRBV30 with TRBJ2-7; TRBD1 might be the D (5 bases). CDR3 length: 14 amino acids. The V and J ends lost 0 bases and 2 bases respectively, with 11 bases between them. Germline CDR1 GTSNPN, CDR2 SVGIG (reference sequence). DNA for the CDR3: TGTGCCTGGAGTGTTTGGGGCAGGCCCTACGAGCAGTACTTC. Its protein product is CAWSVWGRPYEQYF.

V usage is TRBV7-2 and J usage is TRBJ2-3; TRBD1 is a possible D gene (5 bases). The CDR3 contains 12 residues. Germline CDR1 is SGHTA and CDR2 is FQGNSA. Trimming took 6 bases from V and 7 from J, leaving 11 bases between them. The CDR3 sequence is CASRDDSNTQYF. Written as DNA, the CDR3 is TGTGCCAGCAGGGATGACAGCAATACGCAGTATTTT.

With regard to this clone: Compared with germline, one end of the junction differs, possibly owing to a read error. This rearrangement joins TRBV7-9 to TRBJ2-7; D is unresolved. The CDR3 covers 12 residues. Germline CDR1 SEHNR, CDR2 FQNEAQ (reference sequence). DNA of the CDR3: TGTGCCAGCAGCTCGGCCACGGGTGCTGCGATCTTC. It translates to CASSSATGAAIF.

The J gene is TRBJ2-7, the V gene TRBV19; possible D gene TRBD1, 5 bases. V was pared by 4 bases and J by 6 bases, with 10 bases between. CDR1 LNHDA and CDR2 SQIVND come from the germline V gene (reference sequence). The CDR3 length is 12 residues. The CDR3, as DNA: TGTGCCAGTAGTACGCAGGGTGGCGAGCAGTACTTC. It translates to CASSTQGGEQYF.

The V gene is TRBV28, the J gene TRBJ2-5; TRBD1 is a possible D gene (5 bases). With the DNA end fitting TRBJ2-7 better, the J assignment may be wrong. The length of the CDR3 is 13 residues. Per the germline V gene, CDR1 is MDHEN and CDR2 is SYDVKM. This CDR3 is CASSDSTFYEQYF. The CDR3 region has the DNA TGTGCCAGCAGTGACAGTACCTTCTACGAGCAGTACTTC.

The rearrangement uses TRBV5-4 and TRBJ1-2; D call uncertain. This CDR3 region has 13 residues. CDR1 and CDR2 from the germline V gene are SGHNT and YYREEE (reference sequence). V was cut by 3 bases and J by 6 bases, with 12 bases left in between. The CDR3 nucleotides are TGTGCCAGCAGCTCAGGTCCGTGGGATGGCTACACCTTC. It encodes CASSSGPWDGYTF. The whole variable domain, filled in from reference TRBV5-4 and TRBJ1-2, reads ETGVTQSPTHLIKTRGQQVTLRCSSQSGHNTVSWYQQALGQGPQFIFQYYREEENGRGNFPPRFSGLQFPNYSSELNVNALELDDSALYLCASSSGPWDGYTFGSGTRLTVV.

This sequence joins TRBV7-9 and TRBJ1-2; D remains unclear. Trimming removed 5 bases at V and 6 bases at J, with 13 bases between. The CDR3 is 13 amino acids. Germline V gene lookup returns CDR1 SEHNR and CDR2 FQNEAQ (reference sequence). The CDR3 DNA follows: TGTGCCAGCAGCCCCGAAGCCGGGGATGGCTACACCTTC. This translates into CASSPEAGDGYTF.

The chain employs TRBV13 and TRBJ2-1; 11 bases are shared with TRBD2. Germline V gives CDR1 PRHDT, CDR2 FYEKMQ (reference sequence). The CDR3 spans 16 residues. V gave up 0 bases and J gave up 7 bases; unmatched junction bases: 5. CDR3 sequence: CASSLGSSGGWNEQFF. The CDR3 DNA reads TGTGCCAGCAGCTTAGGATCTAGCGGGGGGTGGAATGAGCAGTTCTTC.

This chain links TRBV30 with TRBJ1-4; D possibly corresponds to TRBD1 (6 bases). Germline values: CDR1 GTSNPN, CDR2 SVGIG (reference sequence). The CDR3 runs 14 residues. Trimming shortened V by 0 bases and J by 10 bases, and 15 bases separated the two germline ends. CDR3 DNA sequence: TGTGCCTGGAGTGTAGGGGGGATGTTAGGAAAACTGTTTTTT. Its translation: CAWSVGGMLGKLFF.